One sample yielded the 15 T cell receptor beta chains listed below, sequenced in a study of T cell repertoires in cytomegalovirus infection. These receptors' targets are unknown. TCRdb re-analysed the reads in MiXCR, keeping a single row per CDR3 protein. The sample includes around 750,000 distinct CDR3 sequences, approximately 32% of them seen just once. The material was cultured CD8+ T cells from PBMCs, obtained from culture after CMV antigen stimulation. Source of these receptors: a human donor in good health (CMV status not recorded). Some clones in this sample may be carry-over from other donors' samples.

This chain links TRBV4-1 with TRBJ1-1, with D possibly being TRBD1 (5 bases). CDR3 length: 18 residues. V was cut by 4 bases and J by 1 base, with 22 bases left in between. CDR1 is MGHRA, CDR2 YSYEKL, per germline. The CDR3 loop reads CASSLIGQGGMENTEAFF. The CDR3 DNA is TGCGCCAGCAGCCTCATTGGCCAGGGTGGAATGGAGAACACTGAAGCTTTCTTT.

This clonotype was seen a handful of times. The J gene is TRBJ1-6, the V gene TRBV2, with D possibly TRBD1 on 5 matching bases. The length of the CDR3 is 15 residues. Trimming removed 6 bases at V and 0 bases at J, with 9 bases between. Germline V gives CDR1 SNHLY, CDR2 FYNNEI. The CDR3 protein is CASRVDSSYNSPLHF. The CDR3 region has the DNA TGTGCCAGCAGGGTCGACAGCTCCTATAATTCACCCCTCCACTTT.

This clonotype was observed a handful of times. The genes are TRBV12-3 or TRBV12-4 and TRBJ1-3; D ambiguous. V dropped 1 base and J dropped 8 bases, with 9 bases sitting between them. The CDR3 length is 13 residues. The CDR3 loop reads CASSLVRRDTIYF. CDR3 DNA sequence: TGTGCCAGCAGTTTAGTCCGACGTGACACCATATATTTT.

The chain recombines TRBV2 with TRBJ2-5; TRBD1 aligns across 8 bases. This CDR3 contains 15 residues. V shed 8 bases, J shed 5 bases, and the junction held 13 bases outside the gene matches. CDR1 SNHLY and CDR2 FYNNEI come from the germline V gene. CDR3 sequence (DNA): TGTGCCAGCCCGGCGTGGACAGGGCCAGAGGAGACCCAGTACTTC. Its translation is CASPAWTGPEETQYF.

CDR3: CSARGREYSYNEQFF. Here the CDR3 DNA reads TGCAGTGCGCGAGGGAGAGAATACTCCTACAATGAGCAGTTCTTC. The chain has TRBV20-1 and TRBJ2-1; D may be TRBD2 (5 bases). This CDR3 comprises 15 residues. CDR1 and CDR2 (germline): DFQATT, SNEGSKA (reference sequence). The V gene lost 6 bases and the J gene lost 0 bases, with 15 bases spanning the gap.

The sample holds one count of this clonotype. The junction departs from the called germline gene at one end, perhaps through a read error. CDR3 amino acids: CAGSGGGTQETQYF. The CDR3 DNA reads as TGTGCCGGCAGTGGGGGAGGCACCCAAGAGACCCAGTACTTC. The J gene is TRBJ2-5, the V gene TRBV7-6; D is possibly TRBD2 (6 bases). The CDR3 consists of 14 residues. Germline assignment: CDR1 SGHVS and CDR2 FNYEAQ. The whole variable domain, remainder taken from reference TRBV7-6 and TRBJ2-5, is GAGVSQSPRYKVTKRGQDVALRCDPISGHVSLYWYRQALGQGPEFLTYFNYEAQQDKSGLPNDRFSAERPEGSISTLTIQRTEQRDSAMYRCAGSGGGTQETQYFGPGTRLLVL.

This clonotype was found a few times. The chain recombines TRBV19 with TRBJ2-1; D gene uncertain. This CDR3 has 12 residues. V gave up 2 bases and J gave up 4 bases, with 3 bases separating them. CDR1 is LNHDA and CDR2 is SQIVND in the germline V gene (reference sequence). CDR3 bases: TGTGCCAGTAGTATAATGTACAATGAGCAGTTCTTC. This sequence encodes CASSIMYNEQFF. Drawing the rest from reference TRBV19 and TRBJ2-1, the complete variable domain is DGGITQSPKYLFRKEGQNVTLSCEQNLNHDAMYWYRQDPGQGLRLIYYSQIVNDFQKGDIAEGYSVSREKKESFPLTVTSAQKNPTAFYLCASSIMYNEQFFGPGTRLTVL.

The table lists this clonotype with a few counts. The chain combines TRBV4-3 with TRBJ1-1, with D tentatively TRBD1 (6 bases). V was trimmed by 5 bases and J by 3 bases, leaving 19 bases between them. The CDR3 contains 16 residues. In germline, CDR1 is LGHNA, CDR2 YSLEER. This chain's CDR3 is CASSFEGRGRDTEAFF. Here the CDR3 DNA reads TGCGCCAGCAGCTTTGAGGGCAGGGGCCGGGACACTGAAGCTTTCTTT.

The V and J genes are TRBV27 and TRBJ1-2, with D perhaps matching TRBD1 (5 bases). The CDR3 is 15 amino acids. V was shortened by 3 bases and J by 4 bases, with 15 bases between the two germline ends. Germline loops: CDR1 MNHEY, CDR2 SMNVEV (reference sequence). CDR3 coding DNA: TGTGCCAGCAGTTTGGCTCAGGGAGCCGCCTATGGCTACACCTTC. Protein sequence: CASSLAQGAAYGYTF.

This clonotype occurred a few times. V usage is TRBV7-9 and J usage is TRBJ1-2; TRBD1 agrees at 8 bases. The J segment lost 6 bases and the V segment lost 3 bases, leaving 15 bases of the junction unmatched. Germline V lookup: CDR1 SEHNR, CDR2 FQNEAQ (reference sequence). The CDR3 spans 17 residues. CDR3 sequence reads: CASSFTRGQEPGDGYTF. The DNA for the CDR3 is TGTGCCAGCAGCTTCACTCGGGGACAGGAGCCCGGGGATGGCTACACCTTC.

The chain combines TRBV20-1 with TRBJ1-3, with 7 bases that match TRBD1. CDR3 length: 15 amino acids. Trimming took 3 bases from V and 4 from J; bases not matched to a gene: 9. The germline V gene has CDR1 DFQATT and CDR2 SNEGSKA (reference sequence). The CDR3 DNA reads as TGCAGTGCTAGGGGGAGACAGGGCTACGGAAACACCATATATTTT. This translates into CSARGRQGYGNTIYF.

This clonotype was seen a single time. This chain uses TRBV7-2 with TRBJ1-1; weak D call: TRBD1 (6 bases). Germline CDR1 reads SGHTA; CDR2 reads FQGNSA. The CDR3 length is 16 residues. V was pared by 5 bases and J by 7 bases, with 23 bases between. The chain's CDR3 is CASSGRQWDNPLEAFF. The CDR3 DNA sequence: TGTGCCAGCAGCGGCCGCCAATGGGACAACCCACTTGAAGCTTTCTTT.

The CDR3 nucleotides are TGTGCCAGCAGTCATACCGGGCAGAGAGAAGCTTTCTTT. Its protein product is CASSHTGQREAFF. The chain employs TRBV7-9 and TRBJ1-1; D call uncertain. The CDR3 totals 13 residues. Germline CDR1 and CDR2: SEHNR and FQNEAQ (reference sequence). V was trimmed by 6 bases and J by 8 bases, leaving 16 bases between them.

Only a few counts were recorded for this clonotype. The chain is built from TRBV7-9 and TRBJ2-1, with D hard to call. Germline V gene data show CDR1 as SEHNR and CDR2 as FQNEAQ (reference sequence). The CDR3 runs 14 residues. The V end was cut by 8 bases, the J end by 2 bases, with 13 bases between. Here the CDR3 DNA reads TGTGCCAGCCAACCATTTGTTACCTACAATGAGCAGTTCTTC. Protein: CASQPFVTYNEQFF.

The chain combines TRBV19 with TRBJ2-1, with D possibly TRBD2 on 5 matching bases. V was cut by 10 bases and J by 7 bases, with 26 bases left in between. Germline assignment: CDR1 LNHDA and CDR2 SQIVND (reference sequence). CDR3 length equals 16 residues. The CDR3 region is CATRRPTSYSANEQFF. The CDR3 DNA reads as TGTGCCACCCGGCGACCCACTAGTTATAGTGCGAATGAGCAGTTCTTC.